This T cell receptor (beta chain) is from a study of preoperative IRX-2 immunotherapy in early breast cancer. The treatment was: preoperative locoregional IRX-2 cytokine immunotherapy. Samples came from a phase Ib trial of preoperative locoregional IRX-2 cytokine immunotherapy. V gave up 2 bases and J gave up 0 bases, with 9 bases separating them. Germline CDR1 is SGHNT and CDR2 is YYREEE (reference sequence). CDR3 length: 14 amino acids. Clones were sequenced by immunoSEQ multiplex PCR, and TCRdb holds only the in-frame ones, with some missing. The data show around 40,000 clones, about 95% seen once.

This specimen consisted of tumor tissue, obtained after IRX-2 immunotherapy. The source is a human donor with breast cancer. The V and J genes are TRBV5-4 and TRBJ2-7; D is perhaps TRBD1 (6 bases). The CDR3 region is CASSFDRTSYEQYF. The CDR3 DNA reads TGTGCCAGCAGCTTTGACAGGACCTCCTACGAGCAGTACTTC.